One and the same sample provided the 8 T cell receptor beta chains below, sequenced in a study of a mutant IDH1 vaccine in newly diagnosed glioma. Their specific antigens are unknown. Some clones are missing from TCRdb's copy, which holds only in-frame ones; the method was immunoSEQ multiplex PCR. The sample holds over 75,000 clones, around four fifths seen once. Time point reported: week 47, end of study. Topical imiquimod was applied with each vaccine dose, which held 300 ug of mutant IDH1 20-mer peptide. Sequencing was performed on PBMCs, taken from a glioma patient whose treatment included an IDH1 peptide vaccine. The receptor set was obtained from a middle-aged man with glioma.

V usage is TRBV27 and J usage is TRBJ1-5; D unresolved. Per germline, CDR1 MNHEY and CDR2 SMNVEV (reference sequence). Trimming stripped 4 bases from V and 9 bases from J, with 16 bases between. This CDR3 comprises 14 residues. CDR3 residues: CASSSAGDGRPQHF. CDR3 coding DNA: TGTGCCAGCAGTTCGGCAGGCGATGGGAGGCCCCAGCATTTT.

This clone occurred once. This sequence joins TRBV5-1 and TRBJ2-3; TRBD1 might be the D (7 bases). Germline V CDR1 and CDR2: SGHRS, YFSETQ. The V end lost 4 bases, the J end lost 6 bases, and 24 bases lay between the germline ends. The CDR3 spans 17 residues. CDR3 DNA sequence: TGCGCCAGCAGCCGGGACAGTCGGGACACTAGCAAGGATACGCAGTATTTT. As protein: CASSRDSRDTSKDTQYF.

V is TRBV7-2 and J is TRBJ2-7; TRBD1 aligns across 9 bases. The germline gives CDR1 SGHTA, CDR2 FQGNSA. The CDR3 loop spans 15 amino acids. V lost 0 bases and J lost 3; bases outside the gene matches: 3. DNA for the CDR3: TGTGCCAGCAGCTTAGCAGGGACAGGGATCTACGAGCAGTACTTC. Translating gives CASSLAGTGIYEQYF.

The rearrangement joins TRBV5-1 to TRBJ2-5; 10 positions match TRBD2. This CDR3 contains 17 residues. V lost 4 bases to trimming and J lost 1 base; unmatched junction nucleotides: 10. Germline V lookup: CDR1 SGHRS, CDR2 YFSETQ. This chain's CDR3 is CASSLGVSSGSQETQYF. DNA of the CDR3: TGCGCCAGCAGCCTGGGGGTGTCTAGCGGGAGCCAAGAGACCCAGTACTTC. The variable domain in full, with the rest retrieved from reference TRBV5-1 and TRBJ2-5, is KAGVTQTPRYLIKTRGQQVTLSCSPISGHRSVSWYQQTPGQGLQFLFEYFSETQRNKGNFPGRFSGRQFSNSRSEMNVSTLELGDSALYLCASSLGVSSGSQETQYFGPGTRLLVL.

The chain joins TRBV5-6 to TRBJ2-7; D unresolved. CDR1 and CDR2 from the germline V gene are SGHDT and YYEEEE. The CDR3 spans 12 residues. V lost 7 bases and J 2 bases, leaving 10 bases between the germline ends. The CDR3 spells CASRQSTYEQYF. CDR3 DNA: TGTGCCAGCCGGCAGTCGACCTACGAGCAGTACTTC.

The chain links TRBV29-1 to TRBJ1-1, with a tentative D call TRBD1 (6 bases). Germline assignment: CDR1 SQVTM and CDR2 ANQGSEA. This CDR3 contains 13 residues. Trimming cost V 4 bases and J 5 bases, with 14 bases left between them. In DNA, the CDR3 is TGCAGCGTTGCACCAGGGGAAGGAACTGAAGCTTTCTTT. Amino acids: CSVAPGEGTEAFF.

This clone was found a few times. V and J are TRBV12-5 and TRBJ1-4; 10 positions match TRBD1. The CDR3 runs 18 residues. Germline V lookup: CDR1 LGHNT, CDR2 FRNRAP. Trimming at V came to 6 bases and at J to 0 bases, leaving 10 bases not matched to a gene. The CDR3 sequence is CASGLSRDRGATNEKLFF. The CDR3 DNA sequence: TGTGCTAGTGGCCTGAGCCGGGACAGGGGTGCAACTAATGAAAAACTGTTTTTT. The entire variable domain, with the rest obtained from reference TRBV12-5 and TRBJ1-4, is as follows: DARVTQTPRHKVTEMGQEVTMRCQPILGHNTVFWYRQTMMQGLELLAYFRNRAPLDDSGMPKDRFSAEMPDATLATLKIQPSEPRDSAVYFCASGLSRDRGATNEKLFFGSGTQLSVL.

In this sample, this clone turned up a few times. This chain connects TRBV9 to TRBJ2-2; 10 bases map to TRBD2. The CDR3 sequence is 15 residues long. The J segment lost 5 bases and the V segment lost 2 bases, leaving 3 bases of the junction unmatched. The V gene's germline CDR1 is SGDLS and CDR2 YYNGEE. As DNA, the CDR3 is TGTGCCAGCAGCGTGCTAGCGGGAGTTACCGGGGAGCTGTTTTTT. Protein sequence: CASSVLAGVTGELFF.